Below, 24 T cell receptor beta chains from the same sample are listed, as sequenced in a study of shared clonotypes between healthy human individuals. Naive CD8 cells were CD45RO-negative, positively selected for CCR7, excluding terminally differentiated effector memory CD45RA+ cells. Using immunoSEQ multiplex PCR, the repertoire was profiled, and TCRdb retains in-frame clones only, with some absent. This table holds 2 million to 2.5 million clones, roughly 91% found once. Sequences were obtained from naive CD8+ T cells from PBMCs. Every receptor here comes from a man between 18 and 29 years old in good health. Some clones in this sample may be carry-over from other donors' samples.

As for this clone: Within the sample, other DNA sequences also encode this same CDR3. The chain is built from TRBV7-2 and TRBJ2-7; 7 bases align to TRBD2. The germline V gene encodes CDR1 SGHTA and CDR2 FQGNSA. V lost 4 bases, J lost 0 bases, and 3 bases stayed unmatched. The CDR3 totals 14 residues. The CDR3 reads CASSSRGSSYEQYF. The CDR3 DNA reads TGTGCCAGCAGCTCCCGCGGGAGCTCCTACGAGCAGTACTTC.

DNA for the CDR3: TGTGCCAGCAGCCCGCCGGCAGATACGCAGTATTTT. Translating gives CASSPPADTQYF. The chain carries TRBV16 and TRBJ2-3; D is unclear. There are 12 residues in the CDR3. V shed 4 bases and J shed 4 bases, with 6 bases lying between them. CDR1 KGHSY and CDR2 FQNENV come from the germline V gene.

In its sample, this clone was seen once. The sample contains more than one DNA sequence encoding this CDR3. This chain connects TRBV19 to TRBJ2-7; 7 bases match TRBD1. The CDR3 runs 13 residues. From germline, CDR1 is LNHDA and CDR2 SQIVND (reference sequence). J lost 0 bases, V lost 5 bases, and 1 base had no gene match. For the CDR3, the DNA is TGTGCCAGTAGTCGGGACAGCTCCTACGAGCAGTACTTC. This codes for CASSRDSSYEQYF.

The genes are TRBV29-1 and TRBJ2-2; 9 bases are shared with TRBD1. Germline CDR1 and CDR2: SQVTM and ANQGSEA. CDR3 length: 14 residues. V trimming: 8 bases; J trimming: 14 bases; junction bases outside the gene matches: 18. The CDR3: CSTADRGGSGRLFF. The CDR3 DNA sequence: TGCAGCACCGCGGACAGGGGAGGGTCCGGTCGCCTGTTTTTT.

The chain employs TRBV6-1 and TRBJ1-2, with D tentatively TRBD1 (6 bases). This CDR3 comprises 15 residues. Germline V gene lookup returns CDR1 MNHNS and CDR2 SASEGT. V lost 3 bases and J lost 4, with 15 bases in between. The CDR3 is CASSEGTHISYGYTF. In DNA, the CDR3 is TGTGCCAGCAGTGAGGGGACACATATTAGCTATGGCTACACCTTC.

This chain connects TRBV9 to TRBJ2-3, with D possibly being TRBD1 (5 bases). Germline V CDR1 and CDR2: SGDLS, YYNGEE. Trimming pared 0 bases from V and 5 bases from J, leaving 10 bases between. The length of the CDR3 is 14 residues. The CDR3 is CASSVAGNGDTQYF. The CDR3 bases are TGTGCCAGCAGCGTAGCAGGGAACGGAGATACGCAGTATTTT.

The chain links TRBV5-5 to TRBJ1-1; tentatively, D is TRBD1 (6 bases). Germline CDR1 reads SGHKS; CDR2 reads YYEKEE (reference sequence). The CDR3 consists of 15 residues. With 4 bases removed from V and 5 bases from J, the gap between germline ends came to 18 bases. CDR3 sequence reads: CASSGGHFSGTEAFF. Written as DNA, the CDR3 is TGTGCCAGCAGCGGGGGGCATTTTTCTGGGACTGAAGCTTTCTTT.

This clone was seen a single time. The chain uses TRBV28 and TRBJ1-4; D remains unclear. CDR1 is MDHEN and CDR2 is SYDVKM in the germline V gene. Trimming cost V 7 bases and J 7 bases, with 19 bases left between them. The CDR3 contains 15 residues. In DNA, the CDR3 is TGTGCCAGCACACTCTCCGGGATACGCCGTGAAAAACTGTTTTTT. Its protein product is CASTLSGIRREKLFF.

V usage is TRBV5-1 and J usage is TRBJ2-3; TRBD2 aligns across 7 bases. With 0 bases clipped from V and 2 bases from J, the junction kept 9 bases outside the gene matches. Germline V gene lookup returns CDR1 SGHRS and CDR2 YFSETQ. This CDR3 has 17 amino acids. For the CDR3, the DNA is TGCGCCAGCAGCTTGGCCGTGGTAGCGGGTTTCACAGATACGCAGTATTTT. This gives the protein CASSLAVVAGFTDTQYF.

This sequence joins TRBV27 and TRBJ2-7, with a possible D match to TRBD1 (6 bases). The V gene's germline CDR1 is MNHEY and CDR2 SMNVEV (reference sequence). The V and J ends lost 6 bases and 0 bases respectively, with 15 bases between them. This CDR3 contains 15 residues. Here the CDR3 reads CASRRWQGLSYEQYF. The CDR3 nucleotides read TGTGCCAGCAGGAGGTGGCAGGGGCTCTCCTACGAGCAGTACTTC.

On this clone: The sample carries other DNA sequences with the same CDR3. V is TRBV9 and J is TRBJ2-7; the match to TRBD1 covers 8 bases. Germline V CDR1 and CDR2: SGDLS, YYNGEE. This CDR3 region has 14 residues. V was clipped by 2 bases and J by 2 bases; unmatched bases: 3. The CDR3 is CASSVGQGAYEQYF. The CDR3 DNA is TGTGCCAGCAGCGTTGGACAGGGCGCCTACGAGCAGTACTTC.

The chain couples TRBV28 to TRBJ2-2; the D gene is possibly TRBD2 (6 bases). The germline gives CDR1 MDHEN, CDR2 SYDVKM. The CDR3 runs 15 residues. V was shortened by 3 bases and J by 5 bases, with 13 bases between the two germline ends. The CDR3 nucleotides are TGTGCCAGCAGTTTTTATCCGGGAGAAACCGGGGAGCTGTTTTTT. Residues: CASSFYPGETGELFF.

The chain combines TRBV27 with TRBJ2-3, with TRBD2 identical over 12 bases. V was clipped by 3 bases and J by 5 bases; unmatched bases: 6. Germline V gene sequence: CDR1 MNHEY, CDR2 SMNVEV (reference sequence). The CDR3 runs to 16 residues. The CDR3 reads CASSLLLAGGGDTQYF. CDR3 sequence (DNA): TGTGCCAGCAGTTTGCTACTAGCGGGAGGTGGAGATACGCAGTATTTT.

The J gene is TRBJ2-7, the V gene TRBV4-1; 9 bases match TRBD2. CDR1 is MGHRA and CDR2 is YSYEKL in the germline V gene. The CDR3 sequence is 16 residues long. With V trimmed by 0 bases and J by 6 bases, 9 bases remained unmatched. CDR3 region: CASSQEAAGGSGEQYF. The DNA for the CDR3 is TGCGCCAGCAGCCAAGAAGCGGCGGGAGGGTCTGGCGAGCAGTACTTC.

This chain connects TRBV5-6 to TRBJ2-3, with 13 bases that match TRBD2. The CDR3 loop spans 18 amino acids. V lost 4 bases, J lost 4 bases, and 12 bases stayed unmatched. CDR1 SGHDT and CDR2 YYEEEE come from the germline V gene. CDR3: CASSDLGLAGVGADTQYF. The CDR3 bases are TGTGCCAGCAGCGATCTTGGACTAGCGGGAGTAGGGGCAGATACGCAGTATTTT.

The CDR3 coding sequence is TGTGCCATCGGGACAGGGGACTACGAGCAGTACTTC. Protein product: CAIGTGDYEQYF. The chain recombines TRBV10-3 with TRBJ2-7, with 10 nucleotides matching TRBD1. Germline V CDR1 and CDR2: ENHRY, SYGVKD. The V segment lost 8 bases and the J segment 3 bases; nucleotides outside the gene matches: 1. CDR3 size: 12 residues.

The chain couples TRBV6-1 to TRBJ2-5, with a tentative D call TRBD1 (5 bases). The CDR3 consists of 15 residues. Trimming left V 8 bases short and J 3 bases short, with 19 bases between. Germline V gives CDR1 MNHNS, CDR2 SASEGT. CDR3 sequence: CASSPWAGIEETQYF. CDR3 bases: TGTGCCAGCTCCCCTTGGGCAGGGATCGAAGAGACCCAGTACTTC.

This chain joins TRBV11-2 and TRBJ2-7; 9 bases line up with TRBD1. This CDR3 contains 12 residues. The V gene's germline CDR1 is SGHAT and CDR2 FQNNGV. J was trimmed by 4 bases and V by 8 bases; bases with no gene match: 3. CDR3 nucleotides: TGTGCCAGCGGGGACAGGGCTTACGAGCAGTACTTC. Its translation is CASGDRAYEQYF.

The gene calls are TRBV14 and TRBJ2-7; D unresolved. Germline CDR1 is SGHDN and CDR2 is FVKESK. Trimming took 3 bases from V and 6 from J, leaving 18 bases between them. CDR3 size: 15 residues. CDR3 region: CASSHPIELHSEQYF. In DNA, the CDR3 is TGTGCCAGCAGCCACCCCATCGAGCTTCATTCCGAGCAGTACTTC.

The rearrangement links TRBV4-2 to TRBJ1-2; 7 bases match TRBD1. The CDR3 contains 17 residues. V lost 4 bases, J lost 0 bases, and 11 bases stayed unmatched. The germline V gene has CDR1 LGHNA and CDR2 YNFKEQ. The DNA of the CDR3 is TGTGCCAGCAGCCTTAGCTACCCAGGGGGATCTAACTATGGCTACACCTTC. Protein product: CASSLSYPGGSNYGYTF.

The chain uses TRBV7-9 and TRBJ2-7, with 7 bases lining up with TRBD1. Germline values: CDR1 SEHNR, CDR2 FQNEAQ (reference sequence). The junction had 9 bases not matched to a gene; V was cut back by 4 bases and J by 3 bases. This CDR3 contains 15 residues. Written as DNA, the CDR3 is TGTGCCAGCAGCTCAGTGACCGGGGACAGCTACGAGCAGTACTTC. Amino acids: CASSSVTGDSYEQYF. Supplemented by reference TRBV7-9 and TRBJ2-7, the full variable domain reads DTGVSQNPRHKITKRGQNVTFRCDPISEHNRLYWYRQTLGQGPEFLTYFQNEAQLEKSRLLSDRFSAERPKGSFSTLEIQRTEQGDSAMYLCASSSVTGDSYEQYFGPGTRLTVT.

The rearrangement joins TRBV7-8 to TRBJ2-7; no reliable D call. Germline values: CDR1 SGHVS, CDR2 FQNEAQ. The length of the CDR3 is 12 residues. V shed 5 bases and J shed 6 bases, with 11 bases lying between them. This chain's CDR3 is CASSPSGSEQYF. For the CDR3, the DNA is TGTGCCAGCAGCCCTTCTGGATCCGAGCAGTACTTC.

V gene TRBV9 combines with J gene TRBJ2-5, with no clear D. CDR1 SGDLS and CDR2 YYNGEE come from the germline V gene. The CDR3 runs to 15 residues. Trimming stripped 0 bases from V and 2 bases from J, with 11 bases between. CDR3 loop: CASSVGNGLQETQYF. As DNA, the CDR3 is TGTGCCAGCAGCGTAGGGAACGGGTTACAAGAGACCCAGTACTTC.

A note on this clone: Other nucleotide sequences in the sample specify the same CDR3. This chain uses TRBV5-1 with TRBJ2-7, with D possibly called TRBD1 or TRBD2 (5 bases each). The CDR3 totals 13 residues. Germline V gives CDR1 SGHRS, CDR2 YFSETQ. V shed 2 bases and J shed 2 bases, with 8 bases lying between them. The CDR3 protein is CASSFGGPYEQYF. In nucleotides, the CDR3 is TGCGCCAGCAGCTTTGGGGGACCCTACGAGCAGTACTTC.